This TCR beta chain originates from a study of shared clonotypes between healthy human individuals. Points from the study as a whole: It was observed that roughly 5.1% of naive CD4 clonotypes were shared across several donors.

Each cell subset's genomic DNA was divided evenly among several immunoSEQ plates. The method was immunoSEQ multiplex PCR; TCRdb's version includes in-frame clones alone and lacks a portion of them. The repertoire includes roughly 1,500,000 clones, 95% to 99% of them detected once, and 0.4% to 0.55% sits in the top ten. About this clone itself: As yet, its antigen is unknown. Other nucleotide sequences in the sample specify the same CDR3.

The CDR3 is 17 amino acids. From germline, CDR1 is SGHRS and CDR2 YFSETQ. V lost 3 bases, J lost 3 bases, and 6 bases stayed unmatched. Sequencing used naive CD4+ T cells sorted from blood. Subset here: CD45RA+ positively selected. The receptor's source is a man aged 30 to 45 in good health. The genes are TRBV5-1 and TRBJ2-3, with 14 positions matching TRBD2. The CDR3, as DNA: TGCGCCAGCAGCTCCGGACTAGCGGGAGGAGTTACAGATACGCAGTATTTT. Translation gives CASSSGLAGGVTDTQYF. Using reference TRBV5-1 and TRBJ2-3 for the parts outside the CDR3, the full variable domain is KAGVTQTPRYLIKTRGQQVTLSCSPISGHRSVSWYQQTPGQGLQFLFEYFSETQRNKGNFPGRFSGRQFSNSRSEMNVSTLELGDSALYLCASSSGLAGGVTDTQYFGPGTRLTVL.